The 20 T cell receptor beta chains below all came from one sample that was sequenced in a study of shared clonotypes between healthy human individuals. The method was immunoSEQ multiplex PCR; TCRdb's version includes in-frame clones alone and lacks a portion of them. The table includes some 2,000,000 clones, approximately 95% detected once. Sequenced input: naive CD4+ T cells sorted from blood. Subset denoted: CD45RA+ positively selected. The source of these receptors is a man younger than 35 in good health.

Concerning this clone: This may come from a read error, since a much larger clone is one base off. Different DNA sequences within this sample yield the same CDR3. The V call is TRBV2, the J call TRBJ2-7, with no clear D. Trimming took 6 bases from V and 3 from J, leaving 6 bases between them. The CDR3 runs to 11 residues. Germline V gene sequence: CDR1 SNHLY, CDR2 FYNNEI. CDR3 DNA: TGTGCCAGCAGGGAGAGCTACGAGCAGTACTTC. Its protein is CASRESYEQYF.

The rearrangement joins TRBV30 to TRBJ1-5, with D possibly matching TRBD1 (5 bases). Trimming took off 0 bases at V and 4 bases at J, with 16 bases between the two ends. This CDR3 is built from 16 residues. CDR1 is GTSNPN and CDR2 is SVGIG in the germline V gene (reference sequence). DNA of the CDR3: TGTGCCTGGAGTGTACTCACCGGCCGGGGGAATCAGCCCCAGCATTTT. As protein: CAWSVLTGRGNQPQHF.

The chain's CDR3 is CATLDRDGGELFF. The CDR3 DNA follows: TGTGCCACCTTAGACAGGGACGGCGGGGAGCTGTTTTTT. V and J are TRBV19 and TRBJ2-2; 7 bases line up with TRBD1. The J segment lost 7 bases and the V segment lost 10 bases, leaving 9 bases of the junction unmatched. CDR3 size: 13 residues. Per the germline V gene, CDR1 is LNHDA and CDR2 is SQIVND (reference sequence).

The chain is built from TRBV4-2 and TRBJ1-2, with D hard to call. This CDR3 contains 17 residues. Germline V gene data show CDR1 as LGHNA and CDR2 as YNFKEQ. V lost 4 bases, J lost 8 bases, and 26 bases lay in between. The CDR3, as DNA: TGTGCCAGCAGCCCCTTGCTCCGAGGGTCTCCTAGTCTGGGCTACACCTTC. Translated, it gives CASSPLLRGSPSLGYTF.

The CDR3 sequence is CASSYYRGGTGELFF. The CDR3 DNA reads as TGTGCCAGCAGTTACTACAGGGGAGGCACCGGGGAGCTGTTTTTT. This chain uses TRBV6-6 with TRBJ2-2; a weak D match, TRBD1 (7 bases). This CDR3 region has 15 residues. Germline V gives CDR1 MNHNY, CDR2 SVGAGI (reference sequence). The V end was cut by 1 base, the J end by 4 bases, with 10 bases between.

The genes are TRBV25-1 and TRBJ2-3; D remains ambiguous. There are 11 residues in the CDR3. V shed 4 bases and J shed 5 bases, with 4 bases lying between them. Germline lookup yields CDR1 MGHDK and CDR2 SYGVNS. CDR3 protein: CASSAGDTQYF. The CDR3 coding sequence is TGTGCCAGCAGTGCCGGAGATACGCAGTATTTT.

This clone has a single count. The chain is built from TRBV10-1 and TRBJ2-1, with D possibly matching TRBD2 (6 bases). With 3 bases removed from V and 2 bases from J, the gap between germline ends came to 20 bases. The CDR3 length is 18 residues. Looked up from germline, CDR1 is WNHNN and CDR2 is SYGVQD (reference sequence). CDR3 nucleotides: TGCGCCAGCAGTGAAGAGGCTGGTGGGGGGATCGCCTACAATGAGCAGTTCTTC. Translating gives CASSEEAGGGIAYNEQFF.

This chain links TRBV5-1 with TRBJ2-2; D possibly corresponds to TRBD2 (6 bases). The V gene lost 0 bases and the J gene lost 6 bases, with 12 bases spanning the gap. From germline, CDR1 is SGHRS and CDR2 YFSETQ. The CDR3 extends over 15 amino acids. CDR3 region: CASSLELAIPGELFF. The CDR3 region has the DNA TGCGCCAGCAGCTTGGAACTAGCCATCCCCGGGGAGCTGTTTTTT.

The J gene is TRBJ2-2, the V gene TRBV27; no firm D call. V was pared by 6 bases and J by 4 bases, with 3 bases between. CDR3 size: 11 residues. Germline CDR1 reads MNHEY; CDR2 reads SMNVEV (reference sequence). The DNA for the CDR3 is TGTGCCAGCAGCGGCACCGGGGAGCTGTTTTTT. It translates to CASSGTGELFF.

The chain carries TRBV5-1 and TRBJ2-5; tentatively, D is TRBD1 (5 bases). The CDR3 sequence is 15 residues long. V was shortened by 0 bases and J by 5 bases, with 14 bases between the two germline ends. The germline V gene encodes CDR1 SGHRS and CDR2 YFSETQ. CDR3 loop: CASSLGTGWQETQYF. As DNA, the CDR3 is TGCGCCAGCAGCTTGGGCACAGGATGGCAGGAGACCCAGTACTTC.

The chain employs TRBV6-1 and TRBJ2-7; weak D call: TRBD1 (6 bases). CDR1 is MNHNS, CDR2 SASEGT, per germline. Trimming pared 4 bases from V and 8 bases from J, leaving 12 bases between. This CDR3 region has 12 residues. The CDR3 DNA reads TGTGCCAGCAGTGGTCAACAGGGAAAGCAGTACTTC. Encoded protein: CASSGQQGKQYF.

This chain connects TRBV6-5 to TRBJ2-5, with 7 bases that match TRBD1. Losses at the gene ends were 6 bases for V and 5 bases for J; bases not matched to a gene: 12. The CDR3 is 15 amino acids. Looked up from germline, CDR1 is MNHEY and CDR2 is SVGAGI. The CDR3 protein is CASRPSGQVGETQYF. The CDR3 DNA reads as TGTGCCAGCAGACCTTCCGGACAGGTGGGGGAGACCCAGTACTTC.

The chain joins TRBV5-1 to TRBJ2-2; D is undetermined. The CDR3 totals 14 residues. V was clipped by 4 bases and J by 5 bases, with 12 bases between them. Germline CDR1 is SGHRS and CDR2 is YFSETQ. The CDR3 loop is CASSPLWGTGELFF. The CDR3 DNA reads TGCGCCAGCAGCCCCCTTTGGGGAACCGGGGAGCTGTTTTTT.

This rearrangement joins TRBV29-1 to TRBJ2-7; TRBD1 agrees at 8 bases. V shed 4 bases and J 1 base; nucleotides not matched to a gene: 9. This CDR3 is 15 amino acids long. The germline CDR1 and CDR2 sequences are SQVTM and ANQGSEA. CDR3 region: CSVVQLGTGSYEQYF. In nucleotides, the CDR3 is TGCAGCGTTGTCCAGCTAGGGACAGGATCCTACGAGCAGTACTTC.

A word on this clone: This sample also contains other DNA sequences that code for the same CDR3. The chain is built from TRBV5-1 and TRBJ1-6; TRBD1 agrees at 9 bases. Per germline, CDR1 SGHRS and CDR2 YFSETQ. This CDR3 is 15 amino acids long. V was clipped by 0 bases and J by 6 bases; unmatched bases: 1. CDR3: CASSLGTGVNSPLHF. The CDR3 nucleotides read TGCGCCAGCAGCTTGGGGACAGGGGTTAATTCACCCCTCCACTTT.

J is TRBJ1-6 and V is TRBV30; tentative D call: TRBD1 (5 bases). Germline V lookup: CDR1 GTSNPN, CDR2 SVGIG (reference sequence). Between the trimmed V and J ends, which lost 5 bases and 10 bases, there was a span of 12 bases. The CDR3 is 12 amino acids. CDR3 nucleotide sequence: TGTGCCTGGTCCACAGGAAAATCACCCCTCCACTTT. Encoded protein: CAWSTGKSPLHF.

The rearrangement uses TRBV6-5 and TRBJ2-7; D perhaps matches TRBD1 (6 bases). Germline values: CDR1 MNHEY, CDR2 SVGAGI. Trimming shortened V by 0 bases and J by 2 bases, and 14 bases separated the two germline ends. The CDR3 spans 16 residues. CDR3 sequence: CASSYSGAGTTYEQYF. CDR3 DNA: TGTGCCAGCAGTTACTCGGGGGCAGGAACTACCTACGAGCAGTACTTC.

The V and J genes are TRBV7-2 and TRBJ2-7, with D perhaps TRBD1 (7 bases). V shed 4 bases and J shed 6 bases, with 16 bases lying between them. The CDR3 length is 14 residues. Germline V CDR1 and CDR2: SGHTA, FQGNSA. The CDR3 DNA follows: TGTGCCAGCAGCTCGAGGCAGGGGGGCTCCGAGCAGTACTTC. Translation gives CASSSRQGGSEQYF.

This clone was detected only once. This rearrangement joins TRBV27 to TRBJ2-1; 9 nucleotides agree with TRBD1. V was pared by 8 bases and J by 3 bases, with 11 bases of the junction left unmatched. Germline lookup yields CDR1 MNHEY and CDR2 SMNVEV (reference sequence). There are 16 residues in the CDR3. In DNA form, the CDR3 reads TGTGCCAGCCGCTTGCCTTGGGGACAGGGCTACAATGAGCAGTTCTTC. Translated: CASRLPWGQGYNEQFF.

This clone was counted a single time. The chain employs TRBV5-4 and TRBJ1-1, with D uncertain. The CDR3 is 14 residues long. Germline CDR1 SGHNT, CDR2 YYREEE (reference sequence). V was cut by 5 bases and J by 6 bases, with 17 bases left in between. The CDR3 spells CASRPDLTWAEAFF. The CDR3 DNA reads TGTGCCAGCAGACCCGATCTGACCTGGGCTGAAGCTTTCTTT.